The next 23 T cell receptor beta chains were all read from a single sample in a study of shared clonotypes between healthy human individuals. Generated by immunoSEQ multiplex PCR, the TCRdb table keeps only in-frame clones and is missing some. Of hundreds of thousands of clones listed, about 98% are singletons. Naive CD8 cells comprised CD45RO-negative, CCR7-positively selected cells, excluding terminally differentiated effector memory CD45RA+ cells. Input material: naive CD8+ T cells sorted from blood. These receptors were collected from a man aged 25 to 40 in good health.

Of note for this clone: Additional DNA sequences in this sample encode the identical CDR3. The genes are TRBV27 and TRBJ2-3; D unresolved. This CDR3 is built from 13 residues. Trimming left V 3 bases short and J 3 bases short, with 7 bases between. Germline lookup yields CDR1 MNHEY and CDR2 SMNVEV (reference sequence). This chain's CDR3 is CASSFSRTDTQYF. The CDR3 nucleotides read TGTGCCAGCAGTTTTAGTCGGACAGATACGCAGTATTTT.

The chain couples TRBV29-1 to TRBJ2-2; D possibly corresponds to TRBD2 (5 bases). In germline, CDR1 is SQVTM, CDR2 ANQGSEA. The CDR3 is made up of 14 amino acids. Trimming took 2 bases from V and 3 from J, leaving 10 bases between them. The CDR3 DNA is TGCAGCGTTGAATACCCAGCGGACACCGGGGAGCTGTTTTTT. Its translation: CSVEYPADTGELFF.

The rearrangement joins TRBV14 to TRBJ2-7; 7 positions agree with TRBD1. Looked up from germline, CDR1 is SGHDN and CDR2 is FVKESK. The CDR3 sequence is 14 residues long. The V segment lost 4 bases and the J segment 3 bases; nucleotides outside the gene matches: 6. CDR3 in amino acids: CASSLGQVGYEQYF. DNA of the CDR3: TGTGCCAGCAGCCTCGGACAGGTGGGCTACGAGCAGTACTTC.

The chain joins TRBV6-1 to TRBJ2-2; D is unclear. The germline V gene has CDR1 MNHNS and CDR2 SASEGT. This CDR3 spans 11 amino acids. The V end lost 7 bases, the J end lost 4 bases, and 4 bases lay between the germline ends. Here the CDR3 reads CASKITGELFF. DNA of the CDR3: TGTGCCAGCAAAATCACCGGGGAGCTGTTTTTT.

J is TRBJ2-7 and V is TRBV7-9, with TRBD2 matching over 11 bases. J was trimmed by 6 bases and V by 11 bases; bases with no gene match: 6. Germline CDR1 SEHNR, CDR2 FQNEAQ (reference sequence). The CDR3 totals 12 residues. CDR3 nucleotides: TGTGCCGTACTAGCGGGAGTTCGCGAGCAGTACTTC. This gives the protein CAVLAGVREQYF.

This chain links TRBV9 with TRBJ2-1; no clear D gene. CDR1 is SGDLS and CDR2 is YYNGEE in the germline V gene. V lost 0 bases, J lost 4 bases, and 11 bases lay in between. The CDR3 covers 15 residues. CDR3 sequence (DNA): TGTGCCAGCAGCGTAGCCGGCGGAAAATACAATGAGCAGTTCTTC. Translated: CASSVAGGKYNEQFF.

About this clone: The CDR3 does not close with the conserved phenylalanine or tryptophan, likely indicating a read error. No DNA is shown, since the ends of the CDR3 on it are uncertain; the CDR3 is the one TCRdb lists. The chain joins TRBV9 to TRBJ1-1; the D call of TRBD1 is as the table states it, not checked on the DNA. From germline, CDR1 is SGDLS and CDR2 YYNGEE. The CDR3 spans 11 amino acids, including both terminal residues. Here the CDR3 reads CASSAGDTSES.

Comment on this clone: Different DNA sequences within this sample yield the same CDR3. The chain is built from TRBV9 and TRBJ2-7, with 7 bases identical to TRBD2. The CDR3 runs to 14 residues. Germline CDR1 and CDR2: SGDLS and YYNGEE. The V gene end was trimmed by 2 bases and the J gene end by 0 bases; junction bases not matched to a gene: 2. The CDR3 region has the DNA TGTGCCAGCAGCGTGGGAGGGAACTCCTACGAGCAGTACTTC. Protein sequence: CASSVGGNSYEQYF.

The chain links TRBV15 to TRBJ2-7; possible D gene TRBD1, 5 bases. V gave up 1 base and J gave up 2 bases, with 15 bases separating them. CDR1 is LNHNV, CDR2 YYDKDF, per germline (reference sequence). This CDR3 has 16 residues. The CDR3 DNA follows: TGTGCCACCAGCAGAGTGGGTGGGGCCCAGCCCTACGAGCAGTACTTC. Residues: CATSRVGGAQPYEQYF.

The chain links TRBV11-3 to TRBJ2-3; 13 nucleotides agree with TRBD2. Germline CDR1 and CDR2: SGHNT and YENEEA. The length of the CDR3 is 16 residues. V lost 5 bases, J lost 6 bases, and 8 bases stayed unmatched. DNA of the CDR3: TGTGCCAGCAGCAATCGGACTAGCGGGAGTTCGGATACGCAGTATTTT. Its translation: CASSNRTSGSSDTQYF.

The chain recombines TRBV2 with TRBJ2-1; 11 bases are shared with TRBD2. The V gene's germline CDR1 is SNHLY and CDR2 FYNNEI. Trimming cost V 6 bases and J 5 bases; bases outside gene matches: 9. CDR3 length: 16 amino acids. CDR3 loop: CASSYLGLAENNEQFF. The CDR3 DNA is TGTGCCAGCAGCTACCTGGGACTAGCGGAGAACAATGAGCAGTTCTTC.

This chain uses TRBV2 with TRBJ2-7, with D perhaps TRBD2 (5 bases). Per the germline V gene, CDR1 is SNHLY and CDR2 is FYNNEI. V shed 8 bases and J shed 3 bases, with 8 bases lying between them. There are 11 residues in the CDR3. The DNA of the CDR3 is TGTGCCAGCTACGGGGACTACGAGCAGTACTTC. It translates to CASYGDYEQYF.

The J gene is TRBJ2-7, the V gene TRBV5-5; unclear D gene. The CDR3 extends over 14 amino acids. V shed 3 bases and J shed 5 bases, with 15 bases lying between them. The V gene's germline CDR1 is SGHKS and CDR2 YYEKEE (reference sequence). The chain's CDR3 is CASSWLWGSHEQYF. DNA for the CDR3: TGTGCCAGCAGCTGGCTTTGGGGTAGCCACGAGCAGTACTTC.

This chain joins TRBV9 and TRBJ1-2; no reliable D call. Deletions cut 5 bases from V and 5 bases from J, with 10 bases between. The CDR3 sequence is 12 residues long. Germline lookup yields CDR1 SGDLS and CDR2 YYNGEE. The CDR3 DNA reads TGTGCCAGCAGTCAGAGGGCTTATGGCTACACCTTC. Protein product: CASSQRAYGYTF.

The V and J genes are TRBV2 and TRBJ1-2; 11 bases are shared with TRBD1. This CDR3 region has 16 residues. Germline-derived CDR1 and CDR2 are SNHLY and FYNNEI. The J segment lost 5 bases and the V segment lost 1 base, leaving 6 bases of the junction unmatched. CDR3 region: CASSEGWTGGDYGYTF. CDR3 coding DNA: TGTGCCAGCAGTGAAGGGTGGACAGGGGGCGATTATGGCTACACCTTC.

The chain combines TRBV5-4 with TRBJ2-2, with D unresolved. Germline values: CDR1 SGHNT, CDR2 YYREEE (reference sequence). Trimming took 0 bases from V and 10 from J, leaving 10 bases between them. CDR3 length: 13 residues. The CDR3, as DNA: TGTGCCAGCAGCTTGGCCTTAGAAAAGGAGCTGTTTTTT. Encoded protein: CASSLALEKELFF.

The chain combines TRBV9 with TRBJ2-3; 11 bases line up with TRBD2. The CDR3 is 16 amino acids. With 4 bases clipped from V and 1 base from J, the junction kept 5 bases outside the gene matches. The V gene's germline CDR1 is SGDLS and CDR2 YYNGEE. CDR3 DNA sequence: TGTGCCAGCAGCCCCTTGGGACTAGCGGGCACAGATACGCAGTATTTT. Protein: CASSPLGLAGTDTQYF.

This clone was observed a few times. The rearrangement links TRBV9 to TRBJ2-2; D unresolved. Germline V CDR1 and CDR2: SGDLS, YYNGEE. V lost 0 bases, J lost 1 base, and 4 bases lay in between. There are 14 residues in the CDR3. The CDR3 region is CASSVDLNTGELFF. The CDR3 DNA reads as TGTGCCAGCAGCGTAGATTTGAACACCGGGGAGCTGTTTTTT.

This chain joins TRBV19 and TRBJ2-1; 11 nucleotides match TRBD1. Germline lookup yields CDR1 LNHDA and CDR2 SQIVND (reference sequence). V dropped 7 bases and J dropped 6; count of bases not matched to a gene: 8. This CDR3 comprises 15 residues. CDR3 DNA: TGTGCCAGTAACTTGATCGGGACAGGGGGCAATGAGCAGTTCTTC. Residues: CASNLIGTGGNEQFF.

The rearrangement uses TRBV27 and TRBJ2-7; D unresolved. Trimming cost V 2 bases and J 2 bases, with 10 bases left between them. The CDR3 covers 14 residues. CDR1 is MNHEY and CDR2 is SMNVEV in the germline V gene (reference sequence). This CDR3 is CASSLRPGPYEQYF. The CDR3 nucleotides read TGTGCCAGCAGTTTAAGGCCGGGCCCCTACGAGCAGTACTTC.

The chain combines TRBV9 with TRBJ1-1; D gene unclear. This CDR3 has 14 residues. Deletions cut 1 base from V and 3 bases from J, with 10 bases between. Germline V gene sequence: CDR1 SGDLS, CDR2 YYNGEE. The CDR3 DNA reads as TGTGCCAGCAGCGTACTGTTGGAGGACACTGAAGCTTTCTTT. As protein: CASSVLLEDTEAFF.

V is TRBV7-3 and J is TRBJ2-7; TRBD1 matches at 8 bases. Looked up from germline, CDR1 is SGHTA and CDR2 is FQGTGA. V gave up 5 bases and J gave up 9 bases; unmatched junction bases: 12. The CDR3 extends over 14 amino acids. CDR3 residues: CASSDRDRSFGQYF. Written as DNA, the CDR3 is TGTGCCAGCAGCGACCGGGACAGGTCATTTGGGCAGTACTTC.

The V and J genes are TRBV27 and TRBJ2-5; D is undetermined. Germline CDR1 MNHEY, CDR2 SMNVEV (reference sequence). This CDR3 contains 13 residues. V was pared by 0 bases and J by 7 bases, with 9 bases between. CDR3 residues: CASSLSSSGTQYF. The CDR3 nucleotides read TGTGCCAGCAGTTTATCGAGTTCGGGGACCCAGTACTTC.